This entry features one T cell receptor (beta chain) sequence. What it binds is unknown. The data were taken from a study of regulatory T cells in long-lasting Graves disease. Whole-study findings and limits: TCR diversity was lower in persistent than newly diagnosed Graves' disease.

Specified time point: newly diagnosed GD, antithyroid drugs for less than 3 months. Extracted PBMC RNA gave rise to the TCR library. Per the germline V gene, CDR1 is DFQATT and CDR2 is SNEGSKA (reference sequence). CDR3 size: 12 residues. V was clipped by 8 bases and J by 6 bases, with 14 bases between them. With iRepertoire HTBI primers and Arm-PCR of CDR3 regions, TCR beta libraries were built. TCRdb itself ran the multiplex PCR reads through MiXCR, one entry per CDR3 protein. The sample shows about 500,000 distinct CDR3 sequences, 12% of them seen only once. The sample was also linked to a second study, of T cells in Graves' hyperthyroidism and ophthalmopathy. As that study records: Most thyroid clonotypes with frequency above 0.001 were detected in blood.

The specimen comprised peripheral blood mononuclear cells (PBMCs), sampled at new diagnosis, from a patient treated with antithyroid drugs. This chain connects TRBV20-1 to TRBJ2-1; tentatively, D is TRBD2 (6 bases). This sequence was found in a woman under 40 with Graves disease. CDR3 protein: CSTSLASNEQFF. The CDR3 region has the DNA TGCAGTACATCACTAGCATCCAATGAGCAGTTCTTC.